This TCR beta chain was retrieved from a study of blood T cell repertoires in COVID-19. Study information: The United States, Italy and Spain provided the acute and convalescent COVID-19 samples. T cells, B-cell-depleted T cells, or PBMCs supplied cDNA or gDNA.

Trimming pared 0 bases from V and 6 bases from J, leaving 11 bases between. The CDR3 has 14 amino acids. Per germline, CDR1 SGHTA and CDR2 FQGTGA. Original analysis: Estimation of nucleated cell counts was performed using reference gene primer amplification. Here immunoSEQ multiplex PCR was the method, and the copy in TCRdb shows in-frame clones only, minus some. V and J calls and clone size follow that table, whereas D and trimming were derived from the DNA. The data show over 120,000 clones, with over 80% seen just once and about 1.5% held by the top ten. The sequence derives from a woman aged 45-59 years with acute or convalescent COVID-19. Sequencing input: peripheral blood. J is TRBJ1-2 and V is TRBV7-3; D perhaps matches TRBD1 (5 bases). The CDR3 nucleotides are TGTGCCAGCAGCTTAACTTGGCAGGGTGATGGCTACACCTTC. Protein sequence: CASSLTWQGDGYTF.